These 28 T cell receptor beta chains came from one sample sequenced in a study of metastatic and nonmetastatic thyroid tumors. Thyroid surgery took place with no prior treatment in any patient. MiXCR was used by TCRdb to re-call the PCR reads. The table lists approximately 35,000 clones, 11% of them singletons. The sample taken for sequencing was blood. Source of these receptors: a female donor with papillary thyroid cancer or a benign thyroid nodule (not recorded which). Some clones in this sample may be carry-over from other donors' samples.

Only a few counts were recorded for this clone. CDR3 bases: TGTGCCAGCAGCTTATGGGGGGGCACTGAAGCTTTCTTT. Translation: CASSLWGGTEAFF. The J gene is TRBJ1-1, the V gene TRBV11-2, with a tentative D call TRBD1 (5 bases). The ends were cut back, 2 bases at V and 4 bases at J, with 8 bases in the middle. CDR3 length equals 13 residues. Per germline, CDR1 SGHAT and CDR2 FQNNGV.

This chain joins TRBV4-1 and TRBJ1-6; D is perhaps TRBD1 (5 bases). The germline V and J ends were trimmed by 2 bases and 9 bases, with 17 bases remaining between them. The CDR3 runs to 16 residues. The germline V gene has CDR1 MGHRA and CDR2 YSYEKL. The CDR3 spells CASSQTTGTGGSPLHF. The CDR3 DNA follows: TGCGCCAGCAGCCAAACAACAGGAACCGGAGGTTCACCCCTCCACTTT.

This chain joins TRBV6-2 or TRBV6-3 and TRBJ2-5; either TRBD1 or TRBD2 may supply D (5 bases each). V was trimmed by 2 bases and J by 2 bases, leaving 12 bases between them. Germline lookup yields CDR1 MNHEY and CDR2 SVGEGT. The CDR3 runs 15 residues. CDR3 in amino acids: CASSYVDGAQETQYF. The CDR3 region has the DNA TGTGCCAGCAGTTACGTGGACGGGGCTCAAGAGACCCAGTACTTC.

This clone has ten or more counts. The CDR3 DNA follows: TGTGCCAGCACCTCCTTCGGGAACCACGAGCAGTACTTC. Its translation is CASTSFGNHEQYF. V usage is TRBV28 and J usage is TRBJ2-7, with a tentative D call TRBD2 (5 bases). Trimming cost V 7 bases and J 5 bases, with 15 bases left between them. The CDR3 covers 13 residues. Germline V CDR1 and CDR2: MDHEN, SYDVKM.

The chain uses TRBV30 and TRBJ2-7; possibly TRBD2 for D (6 bases). Germline CDR1 and CDR2: GTSNPN and SVGIG (reference sequence). CDR3 length: 14 amino acids. The ends were cut back, 0 bases at V and 6 bases at J, with 15 bases in the middle. CDR3 residues: CAWSVSLAWSEQYF. The CDR3 region has the DNA TGTGCCTGGAGTGTAAGCCTAGCGTGGTCCGAGCAGTACTTC.

This clone was picked up many times. This chain connects TRBV19 to TRBJ2-3, with unresolved D. V was clipped by 0 bases and J by 0 bases, with 13 bases between them. CDR3 length equals 17 residues. Germline V gene lookup returns CDR1 LNHDA and CDR2 SQIVND (reference sequence). CDR3 loop: CASSIDLWPSSTDTQYF. For the CDR3, the DNA is TGTGCCAGTAGTATAGATCTGTGGCCCTCTAGCACAGATACGCAGTATTTT.

Many counts were recorded for this clone. The chain couples TRBV28 to TRBJ1-1; a weak D match, TRBD1 (5 bases). This CDR3 is built from 13 residues. Per the germline V gene, CDR1 is MDHEN and CDR2 is SYDVKM. V lost 5 bases and J lost 9, with 16 bases in between. The CDR3 here is CASSKGRYNKAFF. DNA of the CDR3: TGTGCCAGCAGTAAGGGACGGTACAATAAAGCTTTCTTT.

This clone occurred many times. The chain couples TRBV20-1 to TRBJ1-1; D not certain. Germline values: CDR1 DFQATT, CDR2 SNEGSKA (reference sequence). V was shortened by 0 bases and J by 0 bases, with 11 bases between the two germline ends. The CDR3 spans 15 residues. This CDR3 reads CSARDQTAMNTEAFF. The CDR3, as DNA: TGCAGTGCTAGAGACCAAACAGCTATGAACACTGAAGCTTTCTTT.

On this clone itself: A read error may explain this, as a much larger clone is one base away. The J gene is TRBJ2-4, the V gene TRBV5-8; TRBD1 aligns across 12 bases. The V segment lost 2 bases and the J segment 8 bases; nucleotides outside the gene matches: 14. The V gene's germline CDR1 is SGHTS and CDR2 YDEGEE. This CDR3 has 18 amino acids. The CDR3 spells CASSFLSGTGGLGDIQYF. The CDR3, as DNA: TGTGCCAGCAGCTTTCTTTCCGGGACAGGGGGCCTCGGGGACATTCAGTACTTC.

This clone came up many times. The chain has TRBV7-3 and TRBJ1-1; tentative D call: TRBD1 (5 bases). Germline V gene sequence: CDR1 SGHTA, CDR2 FQGTGA. The CDR3 loop spans 15 amino acids. Trimming removed 4 bases from V and 0 bases from J, with 12 bases in between. The CDR3 region has the DNA TGTGCCAGCAGCTCGGGACCTAATATGAACACTGAAGCTTTCTTT. It translates to CASSSGPNMNTEAFF.

This clone occurred many times. The genes are TRBV20-1 and TRBJ2-7; weak D call: TRBD1 (5 bases). Trimming took off 1 base at V and 0 bases at J, with 13 bases between the two ends. Germline V gene lookup returns CDR1 DFQATT and CDR2 SNEGSKA (reference sequence). There are 15 residues in the CDR3. CDR3 sequence reads: CSARGIGERSYEQYF. DNA for the CDR3: TGCAGTGCTAGAGGGATAGGGGAACGCTCCTACGAGCAGTACTTC.

This clone was observed at least ten times. The chain links TRBV2 to TRBJ1-5; unclear D gene. In germline, CDR1 is SNHLY, CDR2 FYNNEI. The CDR3 is 15 amino acids. V lost 3 bases and J lost 1, with 10 bases in between. The CDR3 bases are TGTGCCAGCAGTGATAGTGGGAGCAGCAATCAGCCCCAGCATTTT. This encodes CASSDSGSSNQPQHF.

This clone was detected ten times or more. This chain joins TRBV5-4 and TRBJ2-3; D is ambiguous. CDR1 and CDR2 from the germline V gene are SGHNT and YYREEE (reference sequence). CDR3 length: 12 amino acids. Trimming took 1 base from V and 3 from J, leaving 3 bases between them. CDR3 bases: TGTGCCAGCAGCTTGTATACAGATACGCAGTATTTT. Amino acid sequence: CASSLYTDTQYF.

The DNA for the CDR3 is TGTGCCAGCGGTGGGGGGGGCTGGGGCTACACCTTC. Translated: CASGGGGWGYTF. V gene TRBV12-3 or TRBV12-4 combines with J gene TRBJ1-2, with D possibly TRBD1 on 6 matching bases. This CDR3 spans 12 amino acids. Trimming stripped 8 bases from V and 8 bases from J, with 15 bases between.

This clone has just a few counts. This sequence joins TRBV25-1 and TRBJ1-4, with 9 nucleotides matching TRBD1. Germline CDR1 reads MGHDK; CDR2 reads SYGVNS. Trimming removed 6 bases from V and 5 bases from J; junction bases left unmatched: 4. CDR3 length equals 14 residues. In DNA, the CDR3 is TGTGCCAGCAGGGGACAGGGAAGGAATGAAAAACTGTTTTTT. Translated: CASRGQGRNEKLFF.

This clone is termed medium-sized (0.01 to 0.1%). The chain employs TRBV6-2 or TRBV6-3 and TRBJ1-5; D unresolved. Trimming cost V 0 bases and J 6 bases, with 12 bases left between them. The CDR3 contains 15 residues. Per the germline V gene, CDR1 is MNHEY and CDR2 is SVGEGT. Written as DNA, the CDR3 is TGTGCCAGCAGTTACTCGGCAGGAGGTACTCAGCCCCAGCATTTT. Translating it yields CASSYSAGGTQPQHF.

This clone occurred many times. The chain employs TRBV7-2 and TRBJ2-7; TRBD1 agrees at 9 bases. In germline, CDR1 is SGHTA, CDR2 FQGNSA. The CDR3 contains 19 residues. V lost 3 bases and J lost 4; bases outside the gene matches: 19. CDR3 sequence reads: CASSFKNNIQGALRYEQYF. CDR3 nucleotides: TGTGCCAGCAGCTTTAAGAACAACATACAGGGGGCTTTAAGGTACGAGCAGTACTTC.

This clone was counted ten times or more. This chain joins TRBV20-1 and TRBJ2-2; D possibly uses TRBD1 or TRBD2 (5 bases each). This CDR3 region has 14 residues. Germline V gives CDR1 DFQATT, CDR2 SNEGSKA (reference sequence). Trimming removed 3 bases at V and 3 bases at J, with 11 bases between. DNA for the CDR3: TGCAGTGCTAGCAAAGGGACGGACACCGGGGAGCTGTTTTTT. It specifies CSASKGTDTGELFF.

This clone was observed at least ten times. The J gene is TRBJ2-7, the V gene TRBV7-2; 9 bases map to TRBD1. CDR3 length equals 15 residues. The germline CDR1 and CDR2 sequences are SGHTA and FQGNSA. Trimming cost V 3 bases and J 6 bases; bases outside gene matches: 9. Here the CDR3 reads CASSFSGTGLSEQYF. The CDR3 DNA reads TGTGCCAGCAGCTTCTCCGGGACAGGGTTGTCCGAGCAGTACTTC.

This clone was counted ten times or more. The chain is built from TRBV18 and TRBJ1-2; the D is unclear. This CDR3 contains 14 residues. V lost 0 bases to trimming and J lost 7 bases, with 12 bases between them. Germline assignment: CDR1 KGHSH and CDR2 LQKENI. CDR3 in DNA: TGTGCCAGCTCACCACCACATCGTCTCTCTGGCTACACCTTC. This sequence encodes CASSPPHRLSGYTF.

This clone ranks as medium-sized (0.01 to 0.1%). This chain uses TRBV30 with TRBJ1-2; D not resolved. Germline CDR1 and CDR2: GTSNPN and SVGIG (reference sequence). Trimming left V 6 bases short and J 11 bases short, with 16 bases between. CDR3 length: 11 residues. Here the CDR3 DNA reads TGTGCCTGTCGCGGGTGGCGCCTTTACACCTTC. Its protein product is CACRGWRLYTF.

This clone was found many times. This rearrangement joins TRBV28 to TRBJ1-1; 7 bases line up with TRBD1. The CDR3 length is 15 residues. Trimming at V came to 2 bases and at J to 4 bases, leaving 7 bases not matched to a gene. Germline CDR1 MDHEN, CDR2 SYDVKM. DNA for the CDR3: TGTGCCAGCAGTTTAATACAGGGGTGGGTCACTGAAGCTTTCTTT. Translation gives CASSLIQGWVTEAFF.

J is TRBJ2-3 and V is TRBV20-1; 13 bases fit TRBD2. After removal of 0 bases from V and 0 bases from J, the junction contained 3 bases not matched to a gene. The CDR3 loop spans 17 amino acids. Germline values: CDR1 DFQATT, CDR2 SNEGSKA (reference sequence). This CDR3 is CSARDKTSGGSTDTQYF. CDR3 sequence (DNA): TGCAGTGCTAGAGACAAGACTAGCGGGGGGAGCACAGATACGCAGTATTTT.

This clone was seen at least ten times. The gene calls are TRBV11-2 and TRBJ1-5; no clear D. Germline values: CDR1 SGHAT, CDR2 FQNNGV. V was pared by 5 bases and J by 0 bases, with 14 bases between. The CDR3 extends over 16 amino acids. CDR3 sequence: CASSPGARGSNQPQHF. The CDR3 region has the DNA TGTGCCAGCAGCCCGGGCGCCCGGGGTAGCAATCAGCCCCAGCATTTT.

This clone was detected a few times. Given a much more abundant clone one base away, this may be a read error. This chain joins TRBV12-3 or TRBV12-4 and TRBJ2-2; TRBD2 aligns across 8 bases. The CDR3 totals 13 residues. The V segment lost 5 bases and the J segment 9 bases; nucleotides outside the gene matches: 5. The CDR3 reads CASSRTSHRELFF. The CDR3 nucleotides read TGTGCCAGCAGTCGGACTAGCCACAGGGAGCTGTTTTTT.

At least ten counts were recorded for this clone. The J gene is TRBJ2-2, the V gene TRBV10-3; 15 positions match TRBD2. Germline V gene sequence: CDR1 ENHRY, CDR2 SYGVKD. The CDR3 extends over 17 amino acids. V lost 10 bases to trimming and J lost 2 bases; unmatched junction nucleotides: 8. CDR3 sequence: CATTPGLAGGNTGELFF. The CDR3 DNA reads TGTGCCACCACCCCGGGACTAGCGGGGGGAAACACCGGGGAGCTGTTTTTT.

This clone was found many times. This chain connects TRBV5-6 to TRBJ2-7; a weak D match, TRBD2 (7 bases). Trimming took 8 bases from V and 11 from J, leaving 26 bases between them. CDR1 is SGHDT, CDR2 YYEEEE, per germline. The CDR3 sequence is 14 residues long. Here the CDR3 DNA reads TGTGCCAGTAAACCCGCGGGACAAGGACGGGGGGAGTACTTC. The encoded protein is CASKPAGQGRGEYF.

This clone was counted many times. J is TRBJ2-1 and V is TRBV30; 10 bases align to TRBD1. The CDR3 has 14 amino acids. CDR1 is GTSNPN, CDR2 SVGIG, per germline (reference sequence). The ends lost 5 bases at V and 6 bases at J; junction bases unmatched: 7. The CDR3 coding sequence is TGTGCCTGGTCCCCGGGACAGGGGTTCAATGAGCAGTTCTTC. It is translated as CAWSPGQGFNEQFF. Filled out from reference TRBV30 and TRBJ2-1, the complete variable domain reads SQTIHQWPATLVQPVGSPLSLECTVEGTSNPNLYWYRQAAGRGLQLLFYSVGIGQISSEVPQNLSASRPQDRQFILSSKKLLLSDSGFYLCAWSPGQGFNEQFFGPGTRLTVL.